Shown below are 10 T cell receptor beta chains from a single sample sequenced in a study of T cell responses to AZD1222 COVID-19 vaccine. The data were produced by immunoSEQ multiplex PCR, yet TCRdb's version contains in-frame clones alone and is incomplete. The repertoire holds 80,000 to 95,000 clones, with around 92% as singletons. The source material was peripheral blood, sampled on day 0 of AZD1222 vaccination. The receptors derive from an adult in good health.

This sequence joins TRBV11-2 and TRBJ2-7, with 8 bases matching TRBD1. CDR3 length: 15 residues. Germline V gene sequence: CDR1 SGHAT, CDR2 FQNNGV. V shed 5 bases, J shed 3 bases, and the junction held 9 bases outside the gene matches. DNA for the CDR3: TGTGCCAGCAGCGTAGGGACAGGCGAATACTACGAGCAGTACTTC. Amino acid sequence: CASSVGTGEYYEQYF. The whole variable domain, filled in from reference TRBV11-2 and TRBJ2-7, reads EAGVAQSPRYKIIEKRQSVAFWCNPISGHATLYWYQQILGQGPKLLIQFQNNGVVDDSQLPKDRFSAERLKGVDSTLKIQPAKLEDSAVYLCASSVGTGEYYEQYFGPGTRLTVT.

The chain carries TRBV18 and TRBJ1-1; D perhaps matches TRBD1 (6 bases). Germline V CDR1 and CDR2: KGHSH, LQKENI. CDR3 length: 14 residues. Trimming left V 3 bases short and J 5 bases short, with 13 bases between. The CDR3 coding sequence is TGTGCCAGCTCACCCACGGGGGGGCGTACTGAAGCTTTCTTT. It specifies CASSPTGGRTEAFF. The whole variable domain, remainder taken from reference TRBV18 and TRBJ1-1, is NAGVMQNPRHLVRRRGQEARLRCSPMKGHSHVYWYRQLPEEGLKFMVYLQKENIIDESGMPKERFSAEFPKEGPSILRIQQVVRGDSAAYFCASSPTGGRTEAFFGQGTRLTVV.

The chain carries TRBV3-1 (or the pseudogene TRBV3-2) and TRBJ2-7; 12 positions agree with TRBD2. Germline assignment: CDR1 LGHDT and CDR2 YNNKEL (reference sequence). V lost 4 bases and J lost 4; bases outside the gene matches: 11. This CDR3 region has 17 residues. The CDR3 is CASSRTSGRSWDYEQYF. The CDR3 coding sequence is TGTGCCAGCAGCCGTACTAGCGGGAGGTCCTGGGATTACGAGCAGTACTTC.

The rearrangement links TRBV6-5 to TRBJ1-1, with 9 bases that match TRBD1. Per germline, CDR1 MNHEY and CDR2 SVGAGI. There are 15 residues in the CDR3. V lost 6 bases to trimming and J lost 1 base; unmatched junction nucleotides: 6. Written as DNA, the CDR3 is TGTGCCAGCAGCACGTCGACAGGGGGGAACACTGAAGCTTTCTTT. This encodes CASSTSTGGNTEAFF.

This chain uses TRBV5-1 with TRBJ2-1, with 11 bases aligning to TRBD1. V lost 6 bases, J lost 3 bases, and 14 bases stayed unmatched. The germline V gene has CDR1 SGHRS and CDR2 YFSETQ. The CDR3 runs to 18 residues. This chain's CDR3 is CASTAGTGGFLNYNEQFF. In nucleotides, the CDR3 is TGCGCCAGCACCGCCGGGACAGGGGGATTCCTGAACTACAATGAGCAGTTCTTC. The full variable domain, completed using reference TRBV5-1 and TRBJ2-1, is KAGVTQTPRYLIKTRGQQVTLSCSPISGHRSVSWYQQTPGQGLQFLFEYFSETQRNKGNFPGRFSGRQFSNSRSEMNVSTLELGDSALYLCASTAGTGGFLNYNEQFFGPGTRLTVL.

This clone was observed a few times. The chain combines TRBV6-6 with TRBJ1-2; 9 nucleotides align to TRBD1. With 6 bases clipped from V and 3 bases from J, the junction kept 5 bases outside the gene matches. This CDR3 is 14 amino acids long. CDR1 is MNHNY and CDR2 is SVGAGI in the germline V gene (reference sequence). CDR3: CASRTGGDYYGYTF. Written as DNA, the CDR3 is TGTGCCAGCAGAACAGGGGGCGATTACTATGGCTACACCTTC.

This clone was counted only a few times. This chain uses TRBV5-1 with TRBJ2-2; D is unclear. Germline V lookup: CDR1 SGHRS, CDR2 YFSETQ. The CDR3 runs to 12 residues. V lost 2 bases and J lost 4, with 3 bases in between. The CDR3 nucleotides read TGCGCCAGCAGCTTCGGCACCGGGGAGCTGTTTTTT. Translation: CASSFGTGELFF.

The CDR3 coding sequence is TGTGCCACCAGCCCTAGGCGGGGTGCTAAAGATACGCAGTATTTT. Amino acid sequence: CATSPRRGAKDTQYF. This rearrangement joins TRBV24-1 to TRBJ2-3; maybe TRBD2 (6 bases). Germline loops: CDR1 KGHDR, CDR2 SFDVKD. This CDR3 spans 15 amino acids. V gave up 7 bases and J gave up 5 bases, with 18 bases separating them.

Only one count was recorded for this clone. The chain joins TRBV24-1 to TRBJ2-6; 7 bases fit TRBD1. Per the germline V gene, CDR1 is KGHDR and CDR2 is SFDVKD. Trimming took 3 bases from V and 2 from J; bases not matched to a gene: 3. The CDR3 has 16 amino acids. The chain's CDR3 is CATSDETGTGANVLTF. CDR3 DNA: TGTGCCACCAGTGATGAGACAGGGACTGGGGCCAACGTCCTGACTTTC.

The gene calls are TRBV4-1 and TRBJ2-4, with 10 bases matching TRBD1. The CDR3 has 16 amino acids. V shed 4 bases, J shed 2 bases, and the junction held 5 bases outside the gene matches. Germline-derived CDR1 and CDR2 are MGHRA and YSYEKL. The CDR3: CASSLDRGRTKNIQYF. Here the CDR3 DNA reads TGCGCCAGCAGCCTCGACAGGGGGCGAACCAAAAACATTCAGTACTTC.